This T cell receptor (beta chain) was sequenced in a study of T cell repertoires in cytomegalovirus infection. Study-wide context: Used in the study were CMV epitopes, some recently identified and HLA-C-restricted, others well-studied and HLA-B-restricted. It was the public TCR beta signatures that indicated both CMV infection and matching HLA type.

TCRdb re-called the reads with MiXCR, one entry per CDR3 protein. The table includes 650,000 to 900,000 distinct CDR3 sequences, almost 30% detected once. This clonotype was detected only a few times. Its specificity is unknown. The CDR3 spans 16 residues. The V segment lost 0 bases and the J segment 8 bases; nucleotides outside the gene matches: 6. The study, taken as a whole, reports: It was HLA-C-restricted CMV-specific TCR beta clonotypes that dominated the response ex vivo. CMV carriers having the relevant HLA were flagged by cumulative public TCR beta family frequency.

This sample comprised cultured CD8+ T cells from PBMCs, obtained from culture after CMV antigen stimulation. J is TRBJ2-1 and V is TRBV12-3 or TRBV12-4; 11 nucleotides agree with TRBD1. The clonotype originates from a human donor in good health (CMV status not recorded). Some clones in this sample may be carry-over from other donors' samples. CDR3 nucleotide sequence: TGTGCCAGCAGTTTAGCCTCCGGGACAGGGGGTCATGAGCAGTTCTTC. The encoded protein is CASSLASGTGGHEQFF.